The 19 T cell receptor beta chains below come from one sample, sequenced in a study of blood T cell repertoires in COVID-19. Measured with immunoSEQ multiplex PCR; TCRdb has only the in-frame clones, and not every one. Of 60,000 to 70,000 clones in the sample, 65% to 90% were seen once. Sequencing was carried out using peripheral blood. The receptor source for this set is a man older than 75 with acute or convalescent COVID-19.

The chain combines TRBV7-2 with TRBJ1-2; 7 nucleotides line up with TRBD1. This CDR3 spans 13 amino acids. Germline assignment: CDR1 SGHTA and CDR2 FQGNSA. With 6 bases clipped from V and 2 bases from J, the junction kept 3 bases outside the gene matches. Here the CDR3 reads CASRTGNNYGYTF. As DNA, the CDR3 is TGTGCCAGCAGGACAGGGAACAACTATGGCTACACCTTC. Based on the CDR3 plus reference TRBV7-2 and TRBJ1-2, the full variable domain is GAGVSQSPSNKVTEKGKDVELRCDPISGHTALYWYRQSLGQGLEFLIYFQGNSAPDKSGLPSDRFSAERTGGSVSTLTIQRTQQEDSAVYLCASRTGNNYGYTFGSGTRLTVV.

V gene TRBV5-1 combines with J gene TRBJ1-4; TRBD1 matches 9 bases. The CDR3 is made up of 12 amino acids. Germline V gene data show CDR1 as SGHRS and CDR2 as YFSETQ. The V and J ends lost 4 bases and 8 bases, in that order; junction bases with no gene match: 0. CDR3 residues: CASSGQGEKLFF. The CDR3 nucleotides read TGCGCCAGCAGCGGACAGGGGGAAAAACTGTTTTTT.

The genes are TRBV4-3 and TRBJ1-2; tentative D call: TRBD1 (5 bases). The CDR3 covers 17 residues. Germline V gives CDR1 LGHNA, CDR2 YSLEER. The V and J ends lost 0 bases and 4 bases respectively, with 18 bases between them. CDR3: CASSQETIGVLRYGYTF. In DNA, the CDR3 is TGCGCCAGCAGCCAAGAAACCATAGGGGTTTTACGCTATGGCTACACCTTC.

The CDR3 protein is CTSSRAGTSTDAGELFF. For the CDR3, the DNA is TGCACCAGCAGCCGAGCCGGGACTAGCACGGACGCCGGGGAGCTGTTTTTT. The V gene is TRBV1, the J gene TRBJ2-2; TRBD2 was called by the table and not checked on the DNA. TRBV1 is tagged as a pseudogene. The CDR3 sequence is 17 residues long.

The rearrangement joins TRBV7-6 to TRBJ2-3; D perhaps matches TRBD2 (6 bases). CDR1 SGHVS and CDR2 FNYEAQ come from the germline V gene. Trimming pared 5 bases from V and 4 bases from J, leaving 16 bases between. CDR3 size: 15 residues. CDR3 nucleotide sequence: TGTGCCAGCAGCCCTCGGGGGAGATGGGCAGATACGCAGTATTTT. It specifies CASSPRGRWADTQYF.

This chain joins TRBV3-1 (or the pseudogene TRBV3-2) and TRBJ2-7; TRBD2 agrees at 7 bases. After removal of 1 base from V and 6 bases from J, the junction contained 6 bases not matched to a gene. The CDR3 length is 14 residues. Germline assignment: CDR1 LGHDT and CDR2 YNNKEL (reference sequence). This CDR3 reads CASSQAGGWREQYF. The CDR3 nucleotides are TGTGCCAGCAGCCAAGCGGGGGGTTGGCGCGAGCAGTACTTC.

This clone was seen only once. The genes are TRBV5-1 and TRBJ2-1; 9 nucleotides agree with TRBD2. Germline V gene data show CDR1 as SGHRS and CDR2 as YFSETQ. The CDR3 totals 17 residues. Germline trimming cut 1 base from V and 3 bases from J; bases unmatched to any gene: 8. CDR3 sequence: CASSLWLAGNNYNEQFF. The CDR3 coding sequence is TGCGCCAGCAGCTTGTGGCTAGCGGGGAATAACTACAATGAGCAGTTCTTC.

The rearrangement uses TRBV18 and TRBJ2-5, with D unclear. Germline V gene sequence: CDR1 KGHSH, CDR2 LQKENI. Trimming took off 5 bases at V and 5 bases at J, with 12 bases between the two ends. The CDR3 contains 13 residues. The DNA of the CDR3 is TGTGCCAGCTCAGAACGTCAACGGGAGACCCAGTACTTC. Its translation: CASSERQRETQYF. The whole variable domain, remainder taken from reference TRBV18 and TRBJ2-5, is NAGVMQNPRHLVRRRGQEARLRCSPMKGHSHVYWYRQLPEEGLKFMVYLQKENIIDESGMPKERFSAEFPKEGPSILRIQQVVRGDSAAYFCASSERQRETQYFGPGTRLLVL.

The genes are TRBV5-1 and TRBJ1-1; 9 nucleotides line up with TRBD1. The CDR3 sequence is 15 residues long. CDR1 is SGHRS and CDR2 is YFSETQ in the germline V gene. After removal of 4 bases from V and 3 bases from J, the junction contained 7 bases not matched to a gene. CDR3 loop: CASSQGQGRHTEAFF. DNA for the CDR3: TGCGCCAGCAGCCAGGGACAGGGAAGGCACACTGAAGCTTTCTTT.

This chain links TRBV7-2 with TRBJ2-2; tentatively, D is TRBD1 (5 bases). Trimming cost V 2 bases and J 1 base, with 11 bases left between them. CDR3 length equals 16 residues. Germline CDR1 reads SGHTA; CDR2 reads FQGNSA. The CDR3, as DNA: TGTGCCAGCAGCTTACAACGCAGGGAGAACACCGGGGAGCTGTTTTTT. This encodes CASSLQRRENTGELFF.

The gene calls are TRBV11-2 and TRBJ2-7, with TRBD2 matching 8 bases. CDR1 and CDR2 from the germline V gene are SGHAT and FQNNGV. V was clipped by 3 bases and J by 3 bases; unmatched bases: 10. The CDR3 is 16 amino acids. Here the CDR3 DNA reads TGTGCCAGCAGCTTGGCCTCGGCGGGAGGAGGCTACGAGCAGTACTTC. Amino acid sequence: CASSLASAGGGYEQYF.

This chain uses TRBV7-2 with TRBJ2-3; no reliable D call. The germline V gene encodes CDR1 SGHTA and CDR2 FQGNSA. V lost 10 bases, J lost 6 bases, and 8 bases lay in between. The CDR3 contains 10 residues. CDR3 DNA: TGTGCCATTCCCGGGGATACGCAGTATTTT. Amino acid sequence: CAIPGDTQYF.

V gene TRBV7-2 combines with J gene TRBJ2-7; 7 positions agree with TRBD2. Trimming removed 6 bases from V and 2 bases from J; junction bases left unmatched: 13. The CDR3 is made up of 16 amino acids. Germline values: CDR1 SGHTA, CDR2 FQGNSA. CDR3 nucleotide sequence: TGTGCCAGCAGTTATACTGTATCGGGAGGAACCTACGAGCAGTACTTC. Residues: CASSYTVSGGTYEQYF.

This clone was counted once. This rearrangement joins TRBV2 to TRBJ1-5, with 8 bases matching TRBD1. The CDR3 is 13 amino acids. CDR1 and CDR2 (germline): SNHLY, FYNNEI. The ends lost 6 bases at V and 4 bases at J; junction bases unmatched: 2. Here the CDR3 reads CASRGQANQPQHF. The CDR3 nucleotides are TGTGCCAGCAGGGGACAGGCAAATCAGCCCCAGCATTTT.

This clone was picked up one time. The chain recombines TRBV11-3 with TRBJ1-2; tentative D call: TRBD1 (5 bases). Trimming removed 5 bases at V and 7 bases at J, with 23 bases between. This CDR3 is built from 16 residues. Germline-derived CDR1 and CDR2 are SGHNT and YENEEA. The CDR3 is CASSPVGDLGLTGYTF. CDR3 coding DNA: TGTGCCAGCAGCCCCGTGGGGGACTTGGGGCTAACTGGCTACACCTTC.

This clone has a single count. The chain has TRBV11-3 and TRBJ2-7; 12 nucleotides agree with TRBD2. CDR3 length: 15 amino acids. Germline V CDR1 and CDR2: SGHNT, YENEEA. With 0 bases clipped from V and 6 bases from J, the junction kept 3 bases outside the gene matches. The CDR3 DNA is TGTGCCAGCAGCTTAGACGGGACTAGCGGGCTCGAGCAGTACTTC. Translating gives CASSLDGTSGLEQYF.

The chain carries TRBV5-6 and TRBJ1-1; 7 nucleotides align to TRBD1. The CDR3 loop spans 14 amino acids. The ends lost 3 bases at V and 5 bases at J; junction bases unmatched: 7. CDR1 is SGHDT, CDR2 YYEEEE, per germline. The CDR3 reads CASSSTGWKTEAFF. DNA of the CDR3: TGTGCCAGCAGCTCGACAGGGTGGAAGACTGAAGCTTTCTTT.

The V gene is TRBV11-3, the J gene TRBJ2-3, with a weak D call TRBD1 (5 bases). The V and J ends lost 0 bases and 1 base respectively, with 14 bases between them. Germline V lookup: CDR1 SGHNT, CDR2 YENEEA. The CDR3 is made up of 17 amino acids. CDR3: CASSLEVGARRTDTQYF. CDR3 sequence (DNA): TGTGCCAGCAGCTTAGAGGTTGGGGCCAGACGCACAGATACGCAGTATTTT. Variable domain in full (rest from reference TRBV11-3 and TRBJ2-3): EAGVVQSPRYKIIEKKQPVAFWCNPISGHNTLYWYLQNLGQGPELLIRYENEEAVDDSQLPKDRFSAERLKGVDSTLKIQPAELGDSAVYLCASSLEVGARRTDTQYFGPGTRLTVL.

The rearrangement joins TRBV4-1 to TRBJ2-1; 9 bases agree with TRBD2. Losses at the gene ends were 7 bases for V and 4 bases for J; bases not matched to a gene: 8. CDR1 is MGHRA, CDR2 YSYEKL, per germline. The CDR3 sequence is 15 residues long. The CDR3 sequence is CASNVWLAGYNEQFF. CDR3 DNA sequence: TGCGCCAGCAATGTATGGCTAGCGGGATACAATGAGCAGTTCTTC.